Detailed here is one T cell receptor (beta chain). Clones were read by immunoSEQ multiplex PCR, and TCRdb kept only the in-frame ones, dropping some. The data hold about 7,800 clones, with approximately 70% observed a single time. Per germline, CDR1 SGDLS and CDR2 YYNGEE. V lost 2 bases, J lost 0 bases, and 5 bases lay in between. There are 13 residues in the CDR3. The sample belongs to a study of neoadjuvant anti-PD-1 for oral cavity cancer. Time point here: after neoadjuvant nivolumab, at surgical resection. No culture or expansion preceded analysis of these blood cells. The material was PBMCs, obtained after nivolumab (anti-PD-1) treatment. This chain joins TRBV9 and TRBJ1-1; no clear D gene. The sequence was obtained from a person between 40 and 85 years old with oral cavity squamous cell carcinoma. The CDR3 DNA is TGTGCCAGCAGCGTGGAGCTGAACACTGAAGCTTTCTTT. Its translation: CASSVELNTEAFF.